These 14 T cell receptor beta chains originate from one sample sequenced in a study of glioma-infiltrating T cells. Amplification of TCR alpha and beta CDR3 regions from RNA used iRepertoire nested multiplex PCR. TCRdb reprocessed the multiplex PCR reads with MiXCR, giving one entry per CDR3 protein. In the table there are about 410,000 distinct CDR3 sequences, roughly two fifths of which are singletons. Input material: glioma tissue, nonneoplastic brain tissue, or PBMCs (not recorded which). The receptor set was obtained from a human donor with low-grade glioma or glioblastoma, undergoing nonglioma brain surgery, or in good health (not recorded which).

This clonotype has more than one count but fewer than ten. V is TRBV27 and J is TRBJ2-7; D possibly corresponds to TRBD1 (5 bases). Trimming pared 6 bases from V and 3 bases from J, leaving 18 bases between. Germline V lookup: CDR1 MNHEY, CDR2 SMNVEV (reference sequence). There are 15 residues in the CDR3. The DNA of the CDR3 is TGTGCCAGCAGCCCGAATTCAGGGTTTAACTACGAGCAGTACTTC. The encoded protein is CASSPNSGFNYEQYF.

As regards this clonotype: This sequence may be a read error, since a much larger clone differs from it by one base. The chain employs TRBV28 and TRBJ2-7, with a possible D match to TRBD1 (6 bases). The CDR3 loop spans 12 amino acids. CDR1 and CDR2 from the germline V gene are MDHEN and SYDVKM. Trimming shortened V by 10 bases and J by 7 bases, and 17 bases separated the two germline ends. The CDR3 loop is CAILGGPREQYF. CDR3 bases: TGTGCCATCCTAGGGGGTCCGAGAGAGCAGTACTTC. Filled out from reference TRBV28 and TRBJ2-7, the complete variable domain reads DVKVTQSSRYLVKRTGEKVFLECVQDMDHENMFWYRQDPGLGLRLIYFSYDVKMKEKGDIPEGYSVSREKKERFSLILESASTNQTSMYLCAILGGPREQYFGPGTRLTVT.

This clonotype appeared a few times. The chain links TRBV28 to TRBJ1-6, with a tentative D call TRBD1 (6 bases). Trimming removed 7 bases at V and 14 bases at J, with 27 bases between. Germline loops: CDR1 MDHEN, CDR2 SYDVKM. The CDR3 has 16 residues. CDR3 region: CASKYTGSLDDSALHF. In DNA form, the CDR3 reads TGTGCCAGCAAATACACAGGGAGCCTCGATGATTCTGCCCTCCACTTT.

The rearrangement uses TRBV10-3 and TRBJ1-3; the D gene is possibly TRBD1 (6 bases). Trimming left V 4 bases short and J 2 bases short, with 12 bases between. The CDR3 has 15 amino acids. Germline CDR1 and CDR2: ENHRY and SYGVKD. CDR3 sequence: CAISVLQGPGNTIYF. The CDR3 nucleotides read TGTGCCATCAGTGTGTTACAGGGACCTGGAAACACCATATATTTT.

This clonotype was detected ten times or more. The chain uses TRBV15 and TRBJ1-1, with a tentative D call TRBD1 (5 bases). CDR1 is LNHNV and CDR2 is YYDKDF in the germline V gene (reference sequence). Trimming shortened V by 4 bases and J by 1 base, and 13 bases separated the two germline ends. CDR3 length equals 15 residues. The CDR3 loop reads CATSTGWGGNTEAFF. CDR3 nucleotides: TGTGCCACCAGCACCGGCTGGGGCGGGAACACTGAAGCTTTCTTT.

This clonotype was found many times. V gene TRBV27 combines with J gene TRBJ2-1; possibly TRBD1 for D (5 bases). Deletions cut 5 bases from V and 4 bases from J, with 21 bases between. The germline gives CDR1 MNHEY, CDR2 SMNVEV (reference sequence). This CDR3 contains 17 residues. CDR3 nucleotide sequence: TGTGCCAGCAGTCCCCGGAGAAGCCGGAAGGGGTACAATGAGCAGTTCTTC. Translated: CASSPRRSRKGYNEQFF.

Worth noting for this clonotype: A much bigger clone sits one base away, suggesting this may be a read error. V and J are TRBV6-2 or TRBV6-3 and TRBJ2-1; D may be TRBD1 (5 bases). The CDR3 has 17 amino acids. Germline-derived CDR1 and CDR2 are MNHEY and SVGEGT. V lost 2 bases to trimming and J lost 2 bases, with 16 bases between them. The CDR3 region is CASSYPAGHWAYNEQFF. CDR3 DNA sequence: TGTGCCAGCAGTTACCCCGCAGGGCACTGGGCCTACAATGAGCAGTTCTTC.

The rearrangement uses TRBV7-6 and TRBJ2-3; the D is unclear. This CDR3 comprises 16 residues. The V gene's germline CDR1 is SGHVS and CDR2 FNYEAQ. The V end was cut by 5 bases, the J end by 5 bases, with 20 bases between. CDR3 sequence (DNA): TGTGCCAGCAGCCCCCTGCTCGGGCGCGGCATAGATACGCAGTATTTT. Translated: CASSPLLGRGIDTQYF. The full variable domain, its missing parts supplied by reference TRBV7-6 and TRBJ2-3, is GAGVSQSPRYKVTKRGQDVALRCDPISGHVSLYWYRQALGQGPEFLTYFNYEAQQDKSGLPNDRFSAERPEGSISTLTIQRTEQRDSAMYRCASSPLLGRGIDTQYFGPGTRLTVL.

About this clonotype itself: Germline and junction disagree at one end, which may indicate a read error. Here the CDR3 DNA reads TGTGCCAGCAGAAGGGGTGGCCCGACAGGGGCCGGGACTGAAGCCTTCTTT. It yields the protein CASRRGGPTGAGTEAFF. The chain couples TRBV28 to TRBJ1-1, with 8 bases fitting TRBD1. CDR1 MDHEN and CDR2 SYDVKM come from the germline V gene. The CDR3 length is 17 residues.

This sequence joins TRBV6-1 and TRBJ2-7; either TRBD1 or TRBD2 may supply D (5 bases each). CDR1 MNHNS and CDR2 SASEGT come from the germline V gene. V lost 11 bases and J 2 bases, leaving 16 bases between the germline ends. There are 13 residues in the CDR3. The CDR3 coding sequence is TGTGCCTCCCGGGGCCGGATCACCTACGAGCAGTACTTC. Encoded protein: CASRGRITYEQYF.

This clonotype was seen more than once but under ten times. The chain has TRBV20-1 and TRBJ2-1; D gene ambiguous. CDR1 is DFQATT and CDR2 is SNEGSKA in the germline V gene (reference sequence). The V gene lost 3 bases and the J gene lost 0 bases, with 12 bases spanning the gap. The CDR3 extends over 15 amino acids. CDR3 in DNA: TGCAGTGCTAGGGGATCTGGCGCCTCCTACAATGAGCAGTTCTTC. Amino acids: CSARGSGASYNEQFF.

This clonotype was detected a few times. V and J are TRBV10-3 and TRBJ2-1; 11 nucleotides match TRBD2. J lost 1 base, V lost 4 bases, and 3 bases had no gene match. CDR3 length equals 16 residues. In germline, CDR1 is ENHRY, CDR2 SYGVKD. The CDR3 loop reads CAISGTSGRSYNEQFF. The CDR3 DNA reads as TGTGCCATCAGTGGGACTAGCGGGCGGTCCTACAATGAGCAGTTCTTC.

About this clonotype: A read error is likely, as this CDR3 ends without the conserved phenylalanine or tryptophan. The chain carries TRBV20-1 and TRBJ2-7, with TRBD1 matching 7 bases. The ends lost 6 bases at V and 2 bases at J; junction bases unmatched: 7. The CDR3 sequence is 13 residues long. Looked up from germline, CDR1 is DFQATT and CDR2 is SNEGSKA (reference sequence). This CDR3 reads CSAPGDRAYEQYL. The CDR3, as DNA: TGCAGTGCCCCCGGGGACAGAGCCTACGAGCAGTACCTC.

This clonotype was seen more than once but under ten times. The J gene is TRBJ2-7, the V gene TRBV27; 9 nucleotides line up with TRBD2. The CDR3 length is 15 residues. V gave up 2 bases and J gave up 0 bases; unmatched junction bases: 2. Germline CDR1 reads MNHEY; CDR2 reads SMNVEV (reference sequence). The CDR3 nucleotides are TGTGCCAGCAGTTTAGCGGGAGGGTTCTCCTACGAGCAGTACTTC. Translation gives CASSLAGGFSYEQYF.